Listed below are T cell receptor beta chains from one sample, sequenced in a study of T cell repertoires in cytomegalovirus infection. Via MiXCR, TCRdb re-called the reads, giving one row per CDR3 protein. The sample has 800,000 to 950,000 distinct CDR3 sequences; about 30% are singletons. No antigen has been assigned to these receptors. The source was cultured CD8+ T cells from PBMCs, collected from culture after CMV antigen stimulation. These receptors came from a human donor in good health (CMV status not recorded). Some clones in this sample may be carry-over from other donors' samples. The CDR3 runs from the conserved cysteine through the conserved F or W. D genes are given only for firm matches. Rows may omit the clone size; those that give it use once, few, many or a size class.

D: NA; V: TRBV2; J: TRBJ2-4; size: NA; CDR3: CASRDRLAKNIQYF; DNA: TGTGCCAGCAGGGACAGATTAGCCAAAAACATTCAGTACTTC
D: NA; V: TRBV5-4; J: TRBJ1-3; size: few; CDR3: CASSSPGHPVADF; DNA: TGTGCCAGCAGCTCCCCGGGACACCCCGTCGCGGATTTT
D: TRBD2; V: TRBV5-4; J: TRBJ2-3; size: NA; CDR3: CASSPGLESTDTQYF; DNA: TGTGCCAGCAGCCCAGGACTAGAGAGCACAGATACGCAGTATTTT
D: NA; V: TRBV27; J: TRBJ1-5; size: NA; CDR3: CASSTTGYRNQPQHF; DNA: TGTGCCAGCAGCACTACGGGGTACCGCAATCAGCCCCAGCATTTT
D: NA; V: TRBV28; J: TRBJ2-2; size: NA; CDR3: CASSLFGASNTGELFF; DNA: TGTGCCAGCAGTTTATTTGGGGCCTCGAACACCGGGGAGCTGTTTTTT
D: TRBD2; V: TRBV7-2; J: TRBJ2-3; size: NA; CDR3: CASSLEWTSLDTQYF; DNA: TGTGCCAGCAGCTTAGAGTGGACTAGCTTAGATACGCAGTATTTT
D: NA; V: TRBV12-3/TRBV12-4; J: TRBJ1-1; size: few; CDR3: CASSNGHTEAFF; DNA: TGTGCCAGCAGTAACGGCCACACTGAAGCTTTCTTT
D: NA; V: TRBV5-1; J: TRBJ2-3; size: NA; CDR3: CASSYTGAPDTQYF; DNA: TGCGCCAGCAGCTATACCGGGGCGCCAGATACGCAGTATTTT
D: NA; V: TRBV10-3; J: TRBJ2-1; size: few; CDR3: CAISDRQDEQFF; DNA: TGTGCCATCAGTGACCGGCAAGATGAGCAGTTCTTC
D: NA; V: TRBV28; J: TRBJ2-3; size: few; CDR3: CASSLGWGEERADTQYF; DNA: TGTGCCAGCAGTTTGGGTTGGGGGGAGGAGCGCGCAGATACGCAGTATTTT
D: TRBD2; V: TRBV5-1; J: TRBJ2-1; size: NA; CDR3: CASRERGGPNEQFF; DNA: TGCGCCAGCAGAGAGCGGGGGGGCCCGAATGAGCAGTTCTTC